The 9 T cell receptor beta chains below come from one sample, sequenced in a study of cytomegalovirus exposure and HLA in healthy donors. The assay was immunoSEQ multiplex PCR, and TCRdb's table has in-frame clones only and misses some. The repertoire holds 50,000 to 80,000 clones, with roughly 94% as singletons. Sequencing was done on a sample of PBMCs. The receptors here all came from a woman aged 18-30 years in good health and CMV-seropositive.

The J gene is TRBJ1-1, the V gene TRBV6-1; the D gene is possibly TRBD1 (6 bases). Germline CDR1 reads MNHNS; CDR2 reads SASEGT. Between the trimmed V and J ends, which lost 1 base and 4 bases, there was a span of 10 bases. The CDR3 runs to 14 residues. CDR3: CASSEEGESTEAFF. The CDR3 DNA is TGTGCCAGCAGTGAAGAGGGGGAGAGCACTGAAGCTTTCTTT.

The gene calls are TRBV6-1 and TRBJ1-6; D not certain. The CDR3 has 16 residues. Between the trimmed V and J ends, which lost 3 bases and 0 bases, there was a span of 9 bases. CDR1 is MNHNS and CDR2 is SASEGT in the germline V gene. CDR3 sequence reads: CASSERVSSYNSPLHF. DNA for the CDR3: TGTGCCAGCAGTGAGAGGGTCAGCTCCTATAATTCACCCCTCCACTTT.

The chain joins TRBV10-2 to TRBJ1-5, with 7 nucleotides matching TRBD1. CDR3 size: 14 residues. Per the germline V gene, CDR1 is WSHSY and CDR2 is SAAADI. V was pared by 6 bases and J by 4 bases, with 6 bases of the junction left unmatched. CDR3 residues: CASRVGGVNQPQHF. DNA for the CDR3: TGCGCCAGCAGAGTAGGGGGCGTAAATCAGCCCCAGCATTTT.

This chain connects TRBV5-4 to TRBJ2-5, with 11 nucleotides matching TRBD2. The V and J ends lost 1 base and 5 bases, in that order; junction bases with no gene match: 4. CDR3 length: 15 residues. Germline V gene lookup returns CDR1 SGHNT and CDR2 YYREEE (reference sequence). The CDR3 nucleotides read TGTGCCAGCAGCTTGACACTAGCGGGAGATGAGACCCAGTACTTC. It encodes CASSLTLAGDETQYF.

The chain carries TRBV11-2 and TRBJ2-3, with D possibly being TRBD2 (5 bases). The CDR3 has 17 amino acids. V was shortened by 2 bases and J by 3 bases, with 18 bases between the two germline ends. CDR1 SGHAT and CDR2 FQNNGV come from the germline V gene. Written as DNA, the CDR3 is TGTGCCAGCAGCTTAAGGTCCGGGAAAGACCCGACAGATACGCAGTATTTT. Translating gives CASSLRSGKDPTDTQYF.

The chain uses TRBV29-1 and TRBJ2-5, with 8 bases aligning to TRBD1. With 4 bases clipped from V and 3 bases from J, the junction kept 1 base outside the gene matches. Germline V gene lookup returns CDR1 SQVTM and CDR2 ANQGSEA. This CDR3 comprises 12 residues. The CDR3 loop is CSVATGEETQYF. The DNA of the CDR3 is TGCAGCGTTGCGACAGGGGAAGAGACCCAGTACTTC.

This clone was counted once. This sequence joins TRBV27 and TRBJ1-1; TRBD1 matches at 9 bases. V lost 2 bases to trimming and J lost 2 bases; unmatched junction nucleotides: 3. Germline CDR1 reads MNHEY; CDR2 reads SMNVEV (reference sequence). The CDR3 totals 15 residues. This CDR3 is CASSLGTGSNTEAFF. CDR3 nucleotides: TGTGCCAGCAGTTTAGGGACAGGGAGTAACACTGAAGCTTTCTTT.

The J gene is TRBJ1-1, the V gene TRBV15; D perhaps matches TRBD1 (5 bases). Per the germline V gene, CDR1 is LNHNV and CDR2 is YYDKDF (reference sequence). Trimming removed 5 bases at V and 3 bases at J, with 10 bases between. This CDR3 comprises 13 residues. The CDR3 nucleotides read TGTGCCACCAGCCTTGGGGGGGACACTGAAGCTTTCTTT. Translated, it gives CATSLGGDTEAFF. The complete variable domain, with remaining parts taken from reference TRBV15 and TRBJ1-1, reads DAMVIQNPRYQVTQFGKPVTLSCSQTLNHNVMYWYQQKSSQAPKLLFHYYDKDFNNEADTPDNFQSRRPNTSFCFLDIRSPGLGDTAMYLCATSLGGDTEAFFGQGTRLTVV.

The CDR3 loop reads CASSLTRLAGGPGGELFF. For the CDR3, the DNA is TGTGCCAGCAGCTTGACGCGACTAGCGGGAGGGCCGGGCGGGGAGCTGTTTTTT. The chain combines TRBV5-4 with TRBJ2-2, with 14 bases that match TRBD2. Per germline, CDR1 SGHNT and CDR2 YYREEE (reference sequence). The length of the CDR3 is 18 residues. Germline trimming cut 1 base from V and 7 bases from J; bases unmatched to any gene: 9. Full variable domain (remainder filled in from reference TRBV5-4 and TRBJ2-2): ETGVTQSPTHLIKTRGQQVTLRCSSQSGHNTVSWYQQALGQGPQFIFQYYREEENGRGNFPPRFSGLQFPNYSSELNVNALELDDSALYLCASSLTRLAGGPGGELFFGEGSRLTVL.